Described below is a single T cell receptor beta chain sequence and its context. The antigen is unknown. Clones were sequenced by immunoSEQ multiplex PCR, and TCRdb holds only the in-frame ones, with some missing. Counted here are roughly 120,000 clones, roughly 84% occurring once; the ten biggest clones make up under 10%. The data derive from a study of T cell responses to AZD1222 COVID-19 vaccine. Study in general: Analyses pooled second doses at about 4 or about 12 weeks.

The CDR3 contains 14 residues. The V gene's germline CDR1 is GTSNPN and CDR2 SVGIG (reference sequence). Trimming took 4 bases from V and 3 from J, leaving 13 bases between them. General study results and limits: Donors in the cohort were predominantly white British and more often female, and clonal diversity was possibly underestimated. Per reports, nearly half of all spike-specific TCRs target regions that are unmutated in variants. All repertoire sampling was performed exclusively after the peak T cell response.

The TCR was taken from an adult in good health. The chain joins TRBV30 to TRBJ1-5; possibly TRBD1 for D (5 bases). The source was peripheral blood, collected on day 0 of AZD1222 vaccination. CDR3 residues: CAWTSGTFNQPQHF. As DNA, the CDR3 is TGTGCCTGGACCTCCGGGACCTTCAATCAGCCCCAGCATTTT.